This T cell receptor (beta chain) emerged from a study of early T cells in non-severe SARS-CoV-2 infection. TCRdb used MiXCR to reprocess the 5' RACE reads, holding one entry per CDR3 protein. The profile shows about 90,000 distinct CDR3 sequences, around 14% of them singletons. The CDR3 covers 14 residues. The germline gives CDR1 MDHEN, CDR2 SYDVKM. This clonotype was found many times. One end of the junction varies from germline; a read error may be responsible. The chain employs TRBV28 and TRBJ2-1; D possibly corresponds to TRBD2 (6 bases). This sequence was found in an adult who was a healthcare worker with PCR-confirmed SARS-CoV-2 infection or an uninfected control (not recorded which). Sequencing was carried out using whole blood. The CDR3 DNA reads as TGTGCCAGCAGTGTATGGACTACCATAGGGGAGCAGTTCTTC. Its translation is CASSVWTTIGEQFF.